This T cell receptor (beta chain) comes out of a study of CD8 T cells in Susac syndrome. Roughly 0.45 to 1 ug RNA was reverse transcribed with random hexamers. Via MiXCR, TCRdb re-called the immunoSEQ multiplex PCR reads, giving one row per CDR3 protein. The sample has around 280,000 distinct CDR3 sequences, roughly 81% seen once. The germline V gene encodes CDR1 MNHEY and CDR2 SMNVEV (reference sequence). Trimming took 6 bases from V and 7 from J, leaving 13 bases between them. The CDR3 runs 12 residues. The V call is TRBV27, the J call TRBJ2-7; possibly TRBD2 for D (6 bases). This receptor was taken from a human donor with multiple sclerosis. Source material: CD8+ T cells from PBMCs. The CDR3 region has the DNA TGTGCCAGCAGGAAATCGGCGGGAGAGCAGTACTTC. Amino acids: CASRKSAGEQYF.